Here is one TCR beta chain with its context. Then a second PCR, running about 6 to 12 cycles, was carried out with a sample-barcoded 5' primer and a J-beta primer mix. TCRdb used MiXCR to reprocess the 5' RACE reads, holding one entry per CDR3 protein. The sample gives 700,000 to 900,000 distinct CDR3 sequences, under 30% of which show up once; 2.5% to 3.5% is in the top ten. This sample was taken from a study of blood T cells in healthy people across ages. The germline gives CDR1 ENHRY, CDR2 SYGVKD. The CDR3 has 10 amino acids. V was shortened by 10 bases and J by 8 bases, with 11 bases between the two germline ends. The same data also contributed to another study, on T cells of mothers and their children. That source notes: Thymic selection, a shaping force on TCR recombination output, acts similarly in related and unrelated pairs. Across the analysis, no persistent microchimeric T cell clones were detected.

The clonotype originates from a boy aged 10-17 years in good health. V and J are TRBV10-3 and TRBJ1-1, with D perhaps TRBD1 (5 bases). The sample consisted of blood. In DNA form, the CDR3 reads TGTGCCACCCGGGACGTCGAAGCTTTCTTT. Its translation: CATRDVEAFF.